The 20 T cell receptor beta chains below were found in one sample sequenced in a study of early T cells in non-severe SARS-CoV-2 infection. TCRdb reprocessed the 5' RACE reads with MiXCR, giving one entry per CDR3 protein. The table records about 42,000 distinct CDR3 sequences, around 7% of them present only once. The specimen sequenced was whole blood. These receptors all stem from an adult who was a healthcare worker with PCR-confirmed SARS-CoV-2 infection or an uninfected control (not recorded which).

This clonotype has ten or more counts. The chain carries TRBV5-1 and TRBJ2-2; D not certain. Germline assignment: CDR1 SGHRS and CDR2 YFSETQ. The length of the CDR3 is 14 residues. The germline V and J ends were trimmed by 0 bases and 4 bases, with 7 bases remaining between them. This CDR3 is CASSLVGITGELFF. The CDR3 nucleotides are TGCGCCAGCAGCTTGGTCGGCATCACCGGGGAGCTGTTTTTT.

This clonotype was counted between two and nine times. J is TRBJ2-2 and V is TRBV14; unclear D gene. CDR1 and CDR2 from the germline V gene are SGHDN and FVKESK. Trimming took off 0 bases at V and 6 bases at J, with 14 bases between the two ends. The CDR3 consists of 16 residues. The CDR3 nucleotides read TGTGCCAGCAGCCAAGATTTGCTGATTGGTGCCGGGGAGCTGTTTTTT. The encoded protein is CASSQDLLIGAGELFF.

In its sample, this clonotype was seen a few times. V and J are TRBV6-1 and TRBJ1-1, with a possible D match to TRBD1 (5 bases). Germline assignment: CDR1 MNHNS and CDR2 SASEGT. Trimming stripped 1 base from V and 8 bases from J, with 8 bases between. The CDR3 consists of 12 residues. In DNA, the CDR3 is TGTGCCAGCAGTGAAGAAGGGGTGGAAGCTTTCTTT. Encoded protein: CASSEEGVEAFF.

J is TRBJ2-4 and V is TRBV4-1; 10 nucleotides align to TRBD2. V dropped 4 bases and J dropped 1; count of bases not matched to a gene: 4. Germline V lookup: CDR1 MGHRA, CDR2 YSYEKL. The CDR3 consists of 16 residues. The CDR3 spells CASSLLAGVAKNIQYF. The CDR3 DNA is TGCGCCAGCAGCCTCCTAGCGGGGGTGGCCAAAAACATTCAGTACTTC.

This clonotype has a handful of counts. The rearrangement uses TRBV30 and TRBJ2-7; D remains ambiguous. The V end lost 1 base, the J end lost 4 bases, and 8 bases lay between the germline ends. The germline gives CDR1 GTSNPN, CDR2 SVGIG (reference sequence). The CDR3 is made up of 12 amino acids. The CDR3 region has the DNA TGTGCCTGGAGTGGGGGAACGTACGAGCAGTACTTC. Its translation is CAWSGGTYEQYF.

This clonotype was recorded a few times. This chain uses TRBV24-1 with TRBJ2-2; possible D gene TRBD2, 6 bases. The germline V gene has CDR1 KGHDR and CDR2 SFDVKD. V gave up 5 bases and J gave up 0 bases, with 15 bases separating them. The CDR3 is made up of 17 amino acids. CDR3 residues: CATSGGERNANTGELFF. Here the CDR3 DNA reads TGTGCCACCAGTGGGGGGGAGAGAAACGCGAACACCGGGGAGCTGTTTTTT.

This clonotype appeared a few times. The chain uses TRBV12-3 or TRBV12-4 and TRBJ2-3, with D possibly matching TRBD2 (5 bases). The length of the CDR3 is 13 residues. V lost 6 bases to trimming and J lost 7 bases, with 14 bases between them. As DNA, the CDR3 is TGTGCCAGCAGCGGAGGTCGAGGGAATACGCAGTATTTT. Its protein product is CASSGGRGNTQYF.

The gene calls are TRBV12-3 or TRBV12-4 and TRBJ2-6; D is tentatively TRBD1 or TRBD2 (6 bases each). Trimming took off 6 bases at V and 4 bases at J, with 10 bases between the two ends. This CDR3 contains 14 residues. The CDR3 sequence: CASRNGGGANVLTF. As DNA, the CDR3 is TGTGCCAGCAGGAACGGGGGCGGGGCCAACGTCCTGACTTTC.

This clonotype was counted a few times. V and J are TRBV14 and TRBJ2-1; 11 bases are shared with TRBD2. Trimming at V came to 5 bases and at J to 3 bases, leaving 6 bases not matched to a gene. Germline-derived CDR1 and CDR2 are SGHDN and FVKESK. The CDR3 covers 16 residues. The CDR3 here is CASSVRLAGNYNEQFF. The CDR3 bases are TGTGCCAGCAGCGTCCGACTAGCGGGGAACTACAATGAGCAGTTCTTC.

This clonotype is labeled medium-sized. V usage is TRBV5-5 and J usage is TRBJ1-1; no clear D. The CDR3 length is 14 residues. V lost 6 bases and J lost 2, with 14 bases in between. The germline V gene encodes CDR1 SGHKS and CDR2 YYEKEE (reference sequence). The chain's CDR3 is CASTLEQVNTEAFF. The CDR3, as DNA: TGTGCCAGCACCCTCGAGCAGGTAAACACTGAAGCTTTCTTT.

This clonotype was counted many times. The V and J genes are TRBV6-6 and TRBJ2-5; no definite D call. This CDR3 has 15 residues. V shed 2 bases and J shed 2 bases, with 12 bases lying between them. The germline CDR1 and CDR2 sequences are MNHNY and SVGAGI (reference sequence). This chain's CDR3 is CASSYPTRIQETQYF. The CDR3 DNA follows: TGTGCCAGCAGTTACCCCACACGGATACAAGAGACCCAGTACTTC.

This clonotype was observed many times. This chain uses TRBV7-2 with TRBJ2-6, with D hard to call. The CDR3 contains 13 residues. Germline V gene data show CDR1 as SGHTA and CDR2 as FQGNSA. Trimming pared 7 bases from V and 4 bases from J, leaving 8 bases between. The CDR3 here is CASTLGGANVLTF. The CDR3 bases are TGTGCCAGCACCCTTGGGGGGGCCAACGTCCTGACTTTC.

This clonotype was seen more than once but under ten times. V and J are TRBV7-2 and TRBJ2-5; 11 bases map to TRBD2. Trimming took 5 bases from V and 4 from J; bases not matched to a gene: 3. The CDR3 spans 14 residues. CDR1 and CDR2 (germline): SGHTA, FQGNSA. CDR3 amino acids: CASSQGTSGETQYF. For the CDR3, the DNA is TGTGCCAGCAGCCAAGGGACTAGCGGAGAGACCCAGTACTTC.

The rearrangement uses TRBV5-1 and TRBJ2-7; D gene uncertain. Germline V lookup: CDR1 SGHRS, CDR2 YFSETQ. V lost 5 bases, J lost 4 bases, and 7 bases lay in between. CDR3 length: 11 amino acids. CDR3 loop: CASSDSYEQYF. The DNA of the CDR3 is TGCGCCAGCAGTGACTCGTACGAGCAGTACTTC.

In this sample, this clonotype turned up a few times. The chain combines TRBV30 with TRBJ1-2; D gene ambiguous. This CDR3 spans 12 amino acids. Deletions cut 4 bases from V and 8 bases from J, with 14 bases between. The V gene's germline CDR1 is GTSNPN and CDR2 SVGIG (reference sequence). The chain's CDR3 is CAWMDGGGGYTF. CDR3 DNA sequence: TGTGCCTGGATGGACGGAGGCGGAGGCTACACCTTC.

The chain uses TRBV11-3 and TRBJ2-1; D may be TRBD2 (7 bases). V lost 6 bases to trimming and J lost 1 base, with 13 bases between them. The CDR3 is 15 residues long. Germline values: CDR1 SGHNT, CDR2 YENEEA. The CDR3 region is CASSSRGGSYNEQFF. CDR3 coding DNA: TGTGCCAGCAGTTCCAGGGGAGGGTCCTACAATGAGCAGTTCTTC.

This clonotype was seen ten or more times. The CDR3 DNA sequence: TGTGCCAGCAGCTTGTATCCCTCGAACACCGGGGAGCTGTTTTTT. Protein: CASSLYPSNTGELFF. The chain combines TRBV5-6 with TRBJ2-2, with no clear D. V was cut by 1 base and J by 0 bases, with 7 bases left in between. The germline gives CDR1 SGHDT, CDR2 YYEEEE. This CDR3 region has 15 residues.

The sample holds a few counts of this clonotype. This chain joins TRBV20-1 and TRBJ2-1; D gene uncertain. Looked up from germline, CDR1 is DFQATT and CDR2 is SNEGSKA (reference sequence). The germline V and J ends were trimmed by 6 bases and 3 bases, with 9 bases remaining between them. This CDR3 comprises 12 residues. The CDR3 loop is CSATRYYNEQFF. Written as DNA, the CDR3 is TGCAGTGCCACCCGATACTACAATGAGCAGTTCTTC.

This clonotype was observed at least ten times. The chain recombines TRBV5-1 with TRBJ2-5, with 10 bases identical to TRBD1. V gave up 4 bases and J gave up 1 base; unmatched junction bases: 4. CDR3 length equals 15 residues. Germline loops: CDR1 SGHRS, CDR2 YFSETQ. The chain's CDR3 is CASSPRDRGQETQYF. As DNA, the CDR3 is TGCGCCAGCAGCCCCCGGGACAGGGGCCAAGAGACCCAGTACTTC.

The sample holds a few counts of this clonotype. This chain uses TRBV10-3 with TRBJ2-7; unclear D gene. The CDR3 totals 12 residues. Per germline, CDR1 ENHRY and CDR2 SYGVKD. Trimming left V 7 bases short and J 0 bases short, with 7 bases between. CDR3 in DNA: TGTGCCATCAATGACGGCTCCTACGAGCAGTACTTC. Amino acids: CAINDGSYEQYF.